Shown below are 19 T cell receptor beta chains from a single sample sequenced in a study of Ad26.COV2.S vaccination and SARS-CoV-2 variants. Treatment reported: 15 to 20 received Ad26.COV2.S at low or high dose, single or two shots; about 5 received placebo; per-sample allocation not given. Sampling was done on day 63 after the first vaccine or placebo injection. Sequencing used immunoSEQ multiplex PCR; TCRdb keeps in-frame clones, though not all of them. The table shows 350,000 to 500,000 clones, with more than 75% occurring only once. This specimen consisted of peripheral blood, obtained in a trial of Ad26.COV2.S vaccine versus placebo. The receptors shown here come from a person aged 18-65 years who received the Ad26.COV2.S COVID-19 vaccine or a placebo.

The gene calls are TRBV10-3 and TRBJ2-7, with TRBD2 matching over 15 bases. V was pared by 0 bases and J by 3 bases, with 15 bases of the junction left unmatched. The CDR3 contains 21 residues. Germline-derived CDR1 and CDR2 are ENHRY and SYGVKD. This chain's CDR3 is CAISESITWTSGGGQVYEQYF. CDR3 sequence (DNA): TGTGCCATCAGTGAGTCGATAACGTGGACTAGCGGGGGGGGTCAGGTCTACGAGCAGTACTTC.

The chain is built from TRBV4-2 and TRBJ2-7; a weak D match, TRBD2 (5 bases). The CDR3 is 16 residues long. V was trimmed by 0 bases and J by 1 base, leaving 13 bases between them. Germline lookup yields CDR1 LGHNA and CDR2 YNFKEQ. DNA for the CDR3: TGTGCCAGCAGCCAAGACTCTAGCAGTAGTTCCTACGAGCAGTACTTC. Translation gives CASSQDSSSSSYEQYF.

J is TRBJ1-5 and V is TRBV2; TRBD1 matches at 10 bases. This CDR3 has 15 amino acids. Trimming at V came to 6 bases and at J to 1 base, leaving 3 bases not matched to a gene. Per the germline V gene, CDR1 is SNHLY and CDR2 is FYNNEI. The chain's CDR3 is CASRTDRGSNQPQHF. CDR3 bases: TGTGCCAGCAGGACGGACAGGGGGAGCAATCAGCCCCAGCATTTT.

This CDR3 is CASSQYGGLLNGYTF. DNA of the CDR3: TGTGCCAGCAGTCAATACGGGGGCCTCCTGAATGGCTACACCTTC. The chain couples TRBV5-6 to TRBJ1-2; maybe TRBD1 (6 bases). In germline, CDR1 is SGHDT, CDR2 YYEEEE. V dropped 5 bases and J dropped 6 bases, with 20 bases sitting between them. This CDR3 has 15 amino acids.

The chain combines TRBV7-3 with TRBJ2-3, with 8 bases fitting TRBD2. This CDR3 contains 15 residues. V was pared by 3 bases and J by 0 bases, with 2 bases of the junction left unmatched. The germline CDR1 and CDR2 sequences are SGHTA and FQGTGA. This CDR3 is CASSFGGESTDTQYF. The CDR3, as DNA: TGTGCCAGCAGCTTCGGGGGGGAGAGCACAGATACGCAGTATTTT. The full variable domain, completed using reference TRBV7-3 and TRBJ2-3, is GAGVSQTPSNKVTEKGKYVELRCDPISGHTALYWYRQSLGQGPEFLIYFQGTGAADDSGLPNDRFFAVRPEGSVSTLKIQRTERGDSAVYLCASSFGGESTDTQYFGPGTRLTVL.

As concerns this clone: Other DNA sequences in the same sample also yield this CDR3. The gene calls are TRBV18 and TRBJ2-5; no clear D gene. Trimming shortened V by 3 bases and J by 5 bases, and 4 bases separated the two germline ends. This CDR3 is built from 11 residues. CDR1 is KGHSH, CDR2 LQKENI, per germline. The chain's CDR3 is CASSPRETQYF. CDR3 nucleotides: TGTGCCAGCTCACCCAGGGAGACCCAGTACTTC.

This sequence joins TRBV7-6 and TRBJ1-3, with 7 bases that match TRBD1. Trimming took 1 base from V and 3 from J; bases not matched to a gene: 3. Per the germline V gene, CDR1 is SGHVS and CDR2 is FNYEAQ. The CDR3 is made up of 15 amino acids. The CDR3 spells CASSLGQGGGNTIYF. CDR3 coding DNA: TGTGCCAGCAGCTTAGGACAGGGCGGTGGAAACACCATATATTTT. The full variable domain, with the rest looked up from reference TRBV7-6 and TRBJ1-3, is GAGVSQSPRYKVTKRGQDVALRCDPISGHVSLYWYRQALGQGPEFLTYFNYEAQQDKSGLPNDRFSAERPEGSISTLTIQRTEQRDSAMYRCASSLGQGGGNTIYFGEGSWLTVV.

The table lists this clone with a count of one. The gene calls are TRBV6-2 or TRBV6-3 and TRBJ2-7; the D call may be TRBD1 or TRBD2 (5 bases each). This CDR3 has 14 amino acids. The germline gives CDR1 MNHEY, CDR2 SVGEGT. V gave up 4 bases and J gave up 5 bases, with 15 bases separating them. The CDR3 is CASSSSGPKNEQYF. DNA for the CDR3: TGTGCCAGCAGTTCCTCGGGACCGAAAAACGAGCAGTACTTC.

The chain uses TRBV30 and TRBJ1-2; D possibly corresponds to TRBD1 (6 bases). CDR1 is GTSNPN and CDR2 is SVGIG in the germline V gene (reference sequence). V was cut by 5 bases and J by 4 bases, with 8 bases left in between. The CDR3 covers 11 residues. CDR3 nucleotides: TGTGCCTGGGACAGGAGCTATGGCTACACCTTC. Its protein is CAWDRSYGYTF.

The rearrangement uses TRBV19 and TRBJ2-1, with unresolved D. Germline values: CDR1 LNHDA, CDR2 SQIVND (reference sequence). The CDR3 consists of 13 residues. V shed 0 bases and J shed 7 bases, with 7 bases lying between them. DNA of the CDR3: TGTGCCAGTAGTATAGATAGTCGGAATGAGCAGTTCTTC. It is translated as CASSIDSRNEQFF. The full variable domain, rest sourced from reference TRBV19 and TRBJ2-1, is DGGITQSPKYLFRKEGQNVTLSCEQNLNHDAMYWYRQDPGQGLRLIYYSQIVNDFQKGDIAEGYSVSREKKESFPLTVTSAQKNPTAFYLCASSIDSRNEQFFGPGTRLTVL.

This sequence joins TRBV28 and TRBJ1-5; D is ambiguous. Germline V gene data show CDR1 as MDHEN and CDR2 as SYDVKM. The V end was cut by 5 bases, the J end by 2 bases, with 19 bases between. The CDR3 spans 17 residues. The CDR3, as DNA: TGTGCCAGCAGTGAACTTCCTCGGCCCGAGGGCAATCAGCCCCAGCATTTT. Translated, it gives CASSELPRPEGNQPQHF.

V is TRBV5-5 and J is TRBJ2-1; TRBD1 might be the D (7 bases). This CDR3 is 17 amino acids long. V was pared by 4 bases and J by 8 bases, with 25 bases between. CDR1 is SGHKS, CDR2 YYEKEE, per germline (reference sequence). DNA for the CDR3: TGTGCCAGCAGCCCTATAAGCCCCCAGGGGGGAGGCGATGAGCAGTTCTTC. As protein: CASSPISPQGGGDEQFF.

The chain has TRBV14 and TRBJ2-2; D may match TRBD1 or TRBD2 (5 bases each). Germline V lookup: CDR1 SGHDN, CDR2 FVKESK. V shed 3 bases and J shed 3 bases, with 14 bases lying between them. The CDR3 spans 16 residues. CDR3 in amino acids: CASSHTGLGDTGELFF. The CDR3 DNA follows: TGTGCCAGCAGCCACACGGGATTGGGGGACACCGGGGAGCTGTTTTTT.

V usage is TRBV27 and J usage is TRBJ1-3; tentatively, D is TRBD1 (6 bases). The CDR3 spans 15 residues. Looked up from germline, CDR1 is MNHEY and CDR2 is SMNVEV (reference sequence). V was shortened by 3 bases and J by 3 bases, with 12 bases between the two germline ends. The CDR3 is CASSLGGLDGNTIYF. The CDR3 nucleotides read TGTGCCAGCAGTTTGGGGGGGCTGGATGGAAACACCATATATTTT.

The rearrangement joins TRBV4-1 to TRBJ1-1; D is unclear. CDR3 length: 11 residues. Looked up from germline, CDR1 is MGHRA and CDR2 is YSYEKL. The V and J ends lost 1 base and 14 bases respectively, with 11 bases between them. The CDR3 sequence: CASSQGPNMFF. The CDR3, as DNA: TGCGCCAGCAGCCAAGGCCCGAATATGTTCTTT.

CDR3 bases: TGTGCCAGCAGTCCGGGACGCTACACTGAAGCTTTCTTT. It specifies CASSPGRYTEAFF. The V call is TRBV5-6, the J call TRBJ1-1; maybe TRBD1 (5 bases). The CDR3 contains 13 residues. Germline V gives CDR1 SGHDT, CDR2 YYEEEE. Trimming took off 5 bases at V and 3 bases at J, with 11 bases between the two ends.

This clone has a single count. The J gene is TRBJ2-7, the V gene TRBV28; a possible D gene is TRBD1 (7 bases). CDR1 is MDHEN, CDR2 SYDVKM, per germline. This CDR3 is built from 13 residues. This CDR3 is CAARGQTLYEQYF. DNA of the CDR3: TGTGCAGCGCGGGGACAGACCCTCTACGAGCAGTACTTC.

The chain combines TRBV29-1 with TRBJ2-7, with 7 bases lining up with TRBD1. V gave up 7 bases and J gave up 1 base; unmatched junction bases: 7. Germline V gene lookup returns CDR1 SQVTM and CDR2 ANQGSEA. This CDR3 is built from 13 residues. The CDR3 region has the DNA TGCAGCGCCTGGACAGGAAGGTCCTACGAGCAGTACTTC. This gives the protein CSAWTGRSYEQYF.

The V gene is TRBV27, the J gene TRBJ2-3; the match to TRBD2 covers 7 bases. The length of the CDR3 is 16 residues. Germline V gene sequence: CDR1 MNHEY, CDR2 SMNVEV (reference sequence). V gave up 2 bases and J gave up 3 bases; unmatched junction bases: 8. In DNA, the CDR3 is TGTGCCAGCAGTTTACACGCGGGGGAGAGGACAGATACGCAGTATTTT. Translating it yields CASSLHAGERTDTQYF.